One T cell receptor (beta chain) is described in this entry. Its matching antigen is unknown. A much larger clone differs by one base, so this may be a read error. From about 400 ng of RNA, a library with molecular barcoded alpha/delta and beta/gamma adaptors was made. TCRdb ran MiXCR on the reads and lists one entry per CDR3 protein. The table has 40,000 or so distinct CDR3 sequences, about an eighth seen once. This sample stems from a study of read filtering for tumor transcriptome and immune sequencing. Study at large: RNA-seq yielded only roughly 80 to 1,400 TCR reads, IR-seq about 3.5 to 11 million.

V was shortened by 6 bases and J by 1 base, with 9 bases between the two germline ends. CDR1 is SQVTM, CDR2 ANQGSEA, per germline. CDR3 size: 13 residues. General study findings and limits: Even smaller IR-seq throughput identified most shared clonotypes.

V and J are TRBV29-1 and TRBJ2-2; D possibly uses TRBD1 or TRBD2 (5 bases each). Sequencing input: a population of CD138-negative cells sorted from bone marrow. This sequence was found in a donor at least 40 years old with multiple myeloma. The CDR3 here is CSVWDRNTGELFF. As DNA, the CDR3 is TGCAGCGTCTGGGACCGGAACACCGGGGAGCTGTTTTTT.